This T cell receptor beta chain was recovered during a study of blood T cell repertoires in COVID-19. Turning to the study itself: Whether acute or convalescent, the COVID-19 samples came from the United States, Italy and Spain. Sample material is recorded as cDNA or gDNA derived from T cells, B-cell-depleted T cells, or PBMCs.

This CDR3 is 15 amino acids long. J lost 6 bases, V lost 11 bases, and 18 bases had no gene match. Germline V gene sequence: CDR1 SNHLY, CDR2 FYNNEI. Original data processing: How many nucleated cells were present was estimated from reference gene primer amplification. Here immunoSEQ multiplex PCR was the method, and the copy in TCRdb shows in-frame clones only, minus some. D and trimming come from the DNA, and the V and J calls and clone size come from that table. The profile shows about 470,000 clones, 87% of them singletons. Recovered status applied to Cohort 3 donors who had two consecutive negative PCRs. It also applied to those with clearance or with symptom resolution.

The origin of this receptor is a woman younger than 35 who had recovered from COVID-19. Material: PBMCs or T cells enriched from blood (not recorded which). The rearrangement joins TRBV2 to TRBJ1-1; 7 nucleotides align to TRBD1. The CDR3 sequence is CAQRLKAPQGPEAFF. The CDR3 coding sequence is TGTGCCCAAAGACTTAAAGCCCCACAGGGGCCTGAAGCTTTCTTT.